This TCR beta chain was identified during a study of cytomegalovirus exposure and HLA in healthy donors. Primers included in the PCR were 60 Vbeta and 13 Jbeta primers. Measured with immunoSEQ multiplex PCR; TCRdb has only the in-frame clones, and not every one. The sample lists 190,000 or so clones, 80% occurring once. The CDR3 totals 14 residues. The germline V gene encodes CDR1 MNHEY and CDR2 SVGAGI. After removal of 6 bases from V and 4 bases from J, the junction contained 5 bases not matched to a gene. Study results and limitations: There were some public TCRs occurring in many donors, but most TCR sequences were rare. 16,951 TCR beta sequences were associated with HLA alleles at 0.05 false discovery rate in a later analysis. CMV serostatus was the sole immune exposure data available. It was likely that a cluster of highly shared sequence variants was a sequencing artifact.

A remark on this clone: The antigen is not known.

Sequencing was done on a sample of PBMCs. The chain has TRBV6-5 and TRBJ1-2; the match to TRBD1 covers 10 bases. This receptor was identified in a boy aged 5 to 17 in good health and CMV-seronegative. DNA of the CDR3: TGTGCCAGCAGCCGGGACAGGGGAAGCTATGGCTACACCTTC. Its translation: CASSRDRGSYGYTF.